A single sample gave rise to the 25 T cell receptor beta chains below, sequenced in a study of cytomegalovirus exposure and HLA in healthy donors (dated by TCRdb to about 2017). The library was obtained by the immunoSEQ multiplex PCR assay. The clones in this table, taken by TCRdb from immuneACCESS, are in-frame only. Not every clone is retained; where verified, under half of the shortfall comes from an unresolved V gene, and the cause of the rest is unknown. The sample table holds some 180,000 clones, of which around nine tenths were seen once. Clones ranked in the top ten supply roughly 6.6% of the sample. Sequencing was performed on PBMCs. The origin of the receptors is a man younger than 40 in good health and CMV-seropositive.

The chain couples TRBV7-2 to TRBJ2-7, with 8 bases that match TRBD2. The CDR3 runs 13 residues. The germline CDR1 and CDR2 sequences are SGHTA and FQGNSA. V gave up 3 bases and J gave up 6 bases; unmatched junction bases: 4. The CDR3: CASSFGREGEQYF. Here the CDR3 DNA reads TGTGCCAGCAGCTTTGGACGGGAGGGCGAGCAGTACTTC.

This clone was seen just once. V usage is TRBV9 and J usage is TRBJ2-2; no definite D call. The germline V gene has CDR1 SGDLS and CDR2 YYNGEE. Between the trimmed V and J ends, which lost 3 bases and 6 bases, there was a span of 9 bases. This CDR3 spans 13 amino acids. The CDR3 DNA reads TGTGCCAGCAGCGGCGAGGCGTCCGGGGAGCTGTTTTTT. Residues: CASSGEASGELFF.

This chain connects TRBV29-1 to TRBJ2-5; 9 positions agree with TRBD2. V lost 4 bases and J lost 1; bases outside the gene matches: 10. This CDR3 is 16 amino acids long. CDR1 and CDR2 (germline): SQVTM, ANQGSEA. This CDR3 is CSVVARGSGSQETQYF. The CDR3 bases are TGCAGCGTTGTCGCGCGGGGTAGCGGGAGCCAAGAGACCCAGTACTTC.

V usage is TRBV10-3 and J usage is TRBJ2-7, with a tentative D call TRBD1 (8 bases). This CDR3 is 19 amino acids long. CDR1 is ENHRY and CDR2 is SYGVKD in the germline V gene. V was cut by 9 bases and J by 0 bases, with 30 bases left in between. The CDR3 protein is CAIRGDGSGRQGSSYEQYF. In DNA form, the CDR3 reads TGTGCCATTCGGGGGGACGGGAGCGGACGACAGGGGAGCTCCTACGAGCAGTACTTC.

The gene calls are TRBV30 and TRBJ1-3; the D gene is possibly TRBD1 (6 bases). V lost 4 bases to trimming and J lost 4 bases, with 14 bases between them. Germline loops: CDR1 GTSNPN, CDR2 SVGIG (reference sequence). CDR3 length: 14 amino acids. The CDR3 is CAWISGAGGNTIYF. The CDR3 bases are TGTGCCTGGATTTCAGGGGCGGGAGGAAACACCATATATTTT.

This clone turned up a few times. V is TRBV7-9 and J is TRBJ2-7; D unclear. Germline V gives CDR1 SEHNR, CDR2 FQNEAQ (reference sequence). Trimming stripped 7 bases from V and 3 bases from J, with 7 bases between. The CDR3 totals 11 residues. CDR3 region: CASTGDYEQYF. Here the CDR3 DNA reads TGTGCCAGCACAGGAGACTACGAGCAGTACTTC.

V usage is TRBV4-1 and J usage is TRBJ2-2; TRBD1 agrees at 7 bases. The CDR3 length is 15 residues. Germline CDR1 reads MGHRA; CDR2 reads YSYEKL. V shed 6 bases and J 3 bases; nucleotides not matched to a gene: 7. CDR3 protein: CASRPRDSYTGELFF. In nucleotides, the CDR3 is TGCGCCAGCAGGCCCCGGGACAGTTACACCGGGGAGCTGTTTTTT.

DNA of the CDR3: TGTGCCAGCAGCCCAGGACTAGCGGAGGGACAAGAGACCCAGTACTTC. It is translated as CASSPGLAEGQETQYF. The chain combines TRBV7-3 with TRBJ2-5; 10 nucleotides align to TRBD2. The germline CDR1 and CDR2 sequences are SGHTA and FQGTGA. This CDR3 is built from 16 residues. The junction had 8 bases not matched to a gene; V was cut back by 5 bases and J by 2 bases.

This chain links TRBV7-9 with TRBJ2-7; no definite D call. V lost 2 bases and J lost 6, with 8 bases in between. CDR1 and CDR2 (germline): SEHNR, FQNEAQ (reference sequence). The CDR3 has 12 residues. For the CDR3, the DNA is TGTGCCAGCAGCTTACGCAACGGCGAGCAGTACTTC. Translated: CASSLRNGEQYF.

The chain employs TRBV5-6 and TRBJ2-5, with a weak D call TRBD1 (6 bases). This CDR3 contains 14 residues. The ends were cut back, 7 bases at V and 1 base at J, with 14 bases in the middle. CDR1 and CDR2 (germline): SGHDT, YYEEEE. This chain's CDR3 is CASQGGSGQETQYF. The CDR3 DNA follows: TGTGCCAGCCAAGGGGGAAGCGGCCAAGAGACCCAGTACTTC.

The chain has TRBV2 and TRBJ2-7, with 9 bases aligning to TRBD1. This CDR3 is built from 12 residues. Losses at the gene ends were 6 bases for V and 3 bases for J; bases not matched to a gene: 0. Germline V gives CDR1 SNHLY, CDR2 FYNNEI. The CDR3 nucleotides read TGTGCCAGCAGGGACAGGGGCTACGAGCAGTACTTC. It is translated as CASRDRGYEQYF. Combining the CDR3 with reference TRBV2 and TRBJ2-7 gives the whole variable domain EPEVTQTPSHQVTQMGQEVILRCVPISNHLYFYWYRQILGQKVEFLVSFYNNEISEKSEIFDDQFSVERPDGSNFTLKIRSTKLEDSAMYFCASRDRGYEQYFGPGTRLTVT.

V is TRBV5-1 and J is TRBJ2-4, with D perhaps TRBD1 (5 bases). Germline values: CDR1 SGHRS, CDR2 YFSETQ. This CDR3 spans 12 amino acids. The V end was cut by 5 bases, the J end by 5 bases, with 8 bases between. CDR3 bases: TGCGCCAGCAGGACAGACGAAAACATTCAGTACTTC. This codes for CASRTDENIQYF.

The chain is built from TRBV2 and TRBJ2-7, with 12 bases identical to TRBD1. Germline assignment: CDR1 SNHLY and CDR2 FYNNEI. The CDR3 extends over 14 amino acids. The ends lost 6 bases at V and 3 bases at J; junction bases unmatched: 3. CDR3 region: CASRGTGGRYEQYF. The CDR3 coding sequence is TGTGCCAGCAGGGGGACAGGGGGCCGCTACGAGCAGTACTTC.

V usage is TRBV18 and J usage is TRBJ1-2; D is unresolved. This CDR3 has 14 residues. From germline, CDR1 is KGHSH and CDR2 LQKENI. Deletions cut 0 bases from V and 4 bases from J, with 9 bases between. The CDR3 DNA follows: TGTGCCAGCTCACCACCGGTCCCAGTCTATGGCTACACCTTC. This translates into CASSPPVPVYGYTF.

The chain recombines TRBV7-6 with TRBJ2-2, with D perhaps TRBD1 (6 bases). Germline V CDR1 and CDR2: SGHVS, FNYEAQ. Trimming removed 5 bases from V and 7 bases from J, with 14 bases in between. CDR3 length equals 14 residues. CDR3 nucleotides: TGTGCCAGCAGCCAGGCAGGGGTGATCGGGGAGCTGTTTTTT. Translating gives CASSQAGVIGELFF.

The V call is TRBV5-4, the J call TRBJ1-1; 11 bases line up with TRBD1. J was trimmed by 7 bases and V by 5 bases; bases with no gene match: 10. This CDR3 contains 15 residues. Germline loops: CDR1 SGHNT, CDR2 YYREEE (reference sequence). Here the CDR3 reads CASRPGQGEIGEAFF. The CDR3 DNA reads TGTGCCAGCAGGCCGGGACAGGGGGAAATCGGTGAAGCTTTCTTT. The full variable domain, its missing parts supplied by reference TRBV5-4 and TRBJ1-1, is ETGVTQSPTHLIKTRGQQVTLRCSSQSGHNTVSWYQQALGQGPQFIFQYYREEENGRGNFPPRFSGLQFPNYSSELNVNALELDDSALYLCASRPGQGEIGEAFFGQGTRLTVV.

This chain links TRBV15 with TRBJ2-5; either TRBD1 or TRBD2 may supply D (6 bases each). CDR1 and CDR2 (germline): LNHNV, YYDKDF (reference sequence). The CDR3 totals 15 residues. V lost 3 bases, J lost 2 bases, and 13 bases lay in between. The CDR3 spells CATSRYKGGQETQYF. The CDR3 DNA reads as TGTGCCACCAGCAGGTACAAGGGGGGACAAGAGACCCAGTACTTC.

The rearrangement uses TRBV9 and TRBJ2-4; no clear D. From germline, CDR1 is SGDLS and CDR2 YYNGEE. The CDR3 contains 15 residues. The V and J ends lost 2 bases and 5 bases respectively, with 14 bases between them. The CDR3 nucleotides read TGTGCCAGCAGCGTGGAAGGGATCCCCCAAAACATTCAGTACTTC. Translation: CASSVEGIPQNIQYF.

The rearrangement links TRBV28 to TRBJ2-3; D is unclear. Germline V gives CDR1 MDHEN, CDR2 SYDVKM. The CDR3 length is 13 residues. V was pared by 2 bases and J by 2 bases, with 5 bases between. The chain's CDR3 is CASSLTPTDTQYF. As DNA, the CDR3 is TGTGCCAGCAGTTTAACTCCCACAGATACGCAGTATTTT.

The V gene is TRBV7-3, the J gene TRBJ1-6, with 10 nucleotides matching TRBD1. V lost 5 bases to trimming and J lost 10 bases; unmatched junction nucleotides: 11. CDR1 and CDR2 from the germline V gene are SGHTA and FQGTGA. The CDR3 is 16 residues long. DNA for the CDR3: TGTGCCAGCAGCGCGAACGGCGACAGGGGGCGATCACCCCTCCACTTT. Its translation is CASSANGDRGRSPLHF. Full variable domain (outside the CDR3, taken from reference TRBV7-3 and TRBJ1-6): GAGVSQTPSNKVTEKGKYVELRCDPISGHTALYWYRQSLGQGPEFLIYFQGTGAADDSGLPNDRFFAVRPEGSVSTLKIQRTERGDSAVYLCASSANGDRGRSPLHFGNGTRLTVT.

The V gene is TRBV6-5, the J gene TRBJ2-5, with 8 bases that match TRBD1. CDR1 is MNHEY and CDR2 is SVGAGI in the germline V gene. With V trimmed by 0 bases and J by 5 bases, 5 bases remained unmatched. The CDR3 runs to 15 residues. CDR3 protein: CASSYSRGRRETQYF. For the CDR3, the DNA is TGTGCCAGCAGTTACTCCAGGGGGCGGCGGGAGACCCAGTACTTC.

V and J are TRBV28 and TRBJ2-3; D is possibly TRBD1 or TRBD2 (5 bases each). The CDR3 totals 15 residues. The V and J ends lost 3 bases and 3 bases respectively, with 13 bases between them. The germline V gene encodes CDR1 MDHEN and CDR2 SYDVKM. This CDR3 is CASSFSVRQTDTQYF. The CDR3 nucleotides are TGTGCCAGCAGTTTTAGCGTGAGACAGACAGATACGCAGTATTTT. The full variable domain, completed using reference TRBV28 and TRBJ2-3, is DVKVTQSSRYLVKRTGEKVFLECVQDMDHENMFWYRQDPGLGLRLIYFSYDVKMKEKGDIPEGYSVSREKKERFSLILESASTNQTSMYLCASSFSVRQTDTQYFGPGTRLTVL.

The chain has TRBV7-3 and TRBJ2-5, with D uncertain. The CDR3 covers 13 residues. Germline lookup yields CDR1 SGHTA and CDR2 FQGTGA. V lost 4 bases and J 2 bases, leaving 8 bases between the germline ends. The CDR3 coding sequence is TGTGCCAGCAGCTGGAACCCGCAAGAGACCCAGTACTTC. Protein product: CASSWNPQETQYF.

V and J are TRBV9 and TRBJ2-5, with 11 bases identical to TRBD2. The V gene's germline CDR1 is SGDLS and CDR2 YYNGEE. V was pared by 3 bases and J by 5 bases, with 9 bases of the junction left unmatched. This CDR3 is 16 amino acids long. CDR3 region: CASSESSGGAGETQYF. For the CDR3, the DNA is TGTGCCAGCAGCGAGAGTAGCGGGGGGGCTGGGGAGACCCAGTACTTC.

CDR3 loop: CASSSYGQPQHF. The CDR3 DNA is TGTGCCAGCAGCTCGTATGGTCAGCCCCAGCATTTT. J is TRBJ1-5 and V is TRBV5-4, with D unclear. Germline V gene lookup returns CDR1 SGHNT and CDR2 YYREEE (reference sequence). The CDR3 is 12 amino acids. V was shortened by 3 bases and J by 6 bases, with 7 bases between the two germline ends.